This TCR beta chain emerged from a study of cytomegalovirus exposure and HLA in healthy donors. Trimming removed 7 bases from V and 5 bases from J, with 15 bases in between. The germline CDR1 and CDR2 sequences are LNHDA and SQIVND (reference sequence). The CDR3 consists of 14 residues. This PCR relied on a set of 60 Vbeta primers and 13 Jbeta primers. The protocol was immunoSEQ multiplex PCR, while the TCRdb copy is restricted to in-frame clones and leaves out a portion. The sample shows 170,000 or so clones, over 60% of them seen only once. The clonotype originates from a woman under 40 in good health and CMV-seronegative. Material: PBMCs. The V call is TRBV19, the J call TRBJ1-5; no firm D call. The CDR3 here is CASTALGQHQPQHF. CDR3 in DNA: TGTGCCAGTACCGCCCTGGGCCAGCATCAGCCCCAGCATTTT.